These 29 T cell receptor beta chains were all obtained from the same sample, sequenced in a study of cytomegalovirus exposure and HLA in healthy donors. Use of 60 Vbeta and 13 Jbeta primers characterized the PCR. Clones were read by immunoSEQ multiplex PCR, and TCRdb kept only the in-frame ones, dropping some. The sample includes fewer than 250,000 clones, 75% to 80% seen only once; the top ten take approximately 2.1%. The sample taken for sequencing was PBMCs. Every receptor here comes from a woman aged 30 to 39 in good health and CMV-seropositive.

The gene calls are TRBV5-1 and TRBJ2-5; the match to TRBD2 covers 10 bases. The V gene end was trimmed by 4 bases and the J gene end by 6 bases; junction bases not matched to a gene: 12. Germline values: CDR1 SGHRS, CDR2 YFSETQ. CDR3 length: 16 amino acids. CDR3 residues: CASSPDAGTSAQTQYF. The CDR3 DNA reads TGCGCCAGCAGCCCAGACGCCGGGACTAGCGCACAGACCCAGTACTTC.

The J gene is TRBJ1-1, the V gene TRBV5-1; D is unresolved. Trimming pared 0 bases from V and 1 base from J, leaving 13 bases between. The CDR3 totals 16 residues. CDR1 is SGHRS and CDR2 is YFSETQ in the germline V gene. The CDR3 loop reads CASSLVASGKNTEAFF. The CDR3 DNA reads as TGCGCCAGCAGCTTGGTGGCCTCCGGGAAGAACACTGAAGCTTTCTTT.

This clone was found once. The chain carries TRBV19 and TRBJ1-5; 8 nucleotides line up with TRBD1. Trimming removed 5 bases from V and 7 bases from J; junction bases left unmatched: 10. The V gene's germline CDR1 is LNHDA and CDR2 SQIVND (reference sequence). The CDR3 is 15 amino acids. The CDR3 DNA follows: TGTGCCAGTAGTCGTGAACAGGGGGGAAGGCAGCCCCAGCATTTT. Its translation is CASSREQGGRQPQHF.

The chain has TRBV7-3 and TRBJ2-7; 10 bases agree with TRBD2. This CDR3 region has 16 residues. The junction had 7 bases not matched to a gene; V was cut back by 2 bases and J by 3 bases. Germline CDR1 and CDR2: SGHTA and FQGTGA. In DNA form, the CDR3 reads TGTGCCAGCAGCTTAGGAGGACTAGCGGATTACTACGAGCAGTACTTC. Residues: CASSLGGLADYYEQYF.

V usage is TRBV6-6 and J usage is TRBJ1-2, with 7 bases lining up with TRBD1. The CDR3 totals 15 residues. CDR1 and CDR2 (germline): MNHNY, SVGAGI (reference sequence). The V segment lost 6 bases and the J segment 5 bases; nucleotides outside the gene matches: 12. CDR3 in DNA: TGTGCCAGCAGCGCATCAGCACAGGGGCGATATGGCTACACCTTC. It specifies CASSASAQGRYGYTF.

This clone came up a few times. CDR3 nucleotides: TGTGCCAGTACCCCGGCACAGGGGATGACCATGAACACTGAAGCTTTCTTT. Protein product: CASTPAQGMTMNTEAFF. V and J are TRBV19 and TRBJ1-1, with 7 bases aligning to TRBD1. Germline CDR1 LNHDA, CDR2 SQIVND (reference sequence). This CDR3 is built from 17 residues. J was trimmed by 0 bases and V by 7 bases; bases with no gene match: 14.

The rearrangement joins TRBV5-1 to TRBJ1-4; 8 bases are a match to TRBD1. The CDR3 is made up of 16 amino acids. The germline CDR1 and CDR2 sequences are SGHRS and YFSETQ. The V gene end was trimmed by 0 bases and the J gene end by 8 bases; junction bases not matched to a gene: 9. DNA for the CDR3: TGCGCCAGCAGCTTGGCCCGTGGACAGGGAGGGGAAAAACTGTTTTTT. Protein product: CASSLARGQGGEKLFF.

This clone came up a few times. The CDR3 loop is CASSLARGAVQPQHF. The CDR3 nucleotides are TGTGCCAGCAGCTTGGCGCGGGGGGCCGTTCAGCCCCAGCATTTT. V and J are TRBV5-6 and TRBJ1-5; maybe TRBD1 (6 bases). The CDR3 consists of 15 residues. Trimming shortened V by 0 bases and J by 6 bases, and 13 bases separated the two germline ends. CDR1 SGHDT and CDR2 YYEEEE come from the germline V gene. The full variable domain, in which reference TRBV5-6 and TRBJ1-5 provide the parts outside the CDR3, is DAGVTQSPTHLIKTRGQQVTLRCSPKSGHDTVSWYQQALGQGPQFIFQYYEEEERQRGNFPDRFSGHQFPNYSSELNVNALLLGDSALYLCASSLARGAVQPQHFGDGTRLSIL.

This chain uses TRBV7-2 with TRBJ2-2; D is possibly TRBD1 (6 bases). Deletions cut 4 bases from V and 1 base from J, with 13 bases between. The V gene's germline CDR1 is SGHTA and CDR2 FQGNSA. This CDR3 is built from 16 residues. The CDR3 coding sequence is TGTGCCAGCAGCTCAGGGGTCAGAAGGAACACCGGGGAGCTGTTTTTT. Protein: CASSSGVRRNTGELFF.

The chain is built from TRBV6-6 and TRBJ2-7; 11 bases map to TRBD2. J lost 5 bases, V lost 5 bases, and 8 bases had no gene match. The CDR3 length is 15 residues. The germline V gene encodes CDR1 MNHNY and CDR2 SVGAGI (reference sequence). The CDR3 DNA is TGTGCCAGCAGTAAAACTAGCGGGAGCACCCACGAGCAGTACTTC. This sequence encodes CASSKTSGSTHEQYF.

J is TRBJ1-2 and V is TRBV7-2; D gene uncertain. The ends were cut back, 3 bases at V and 6 bases at J, with 11 bases in the middle. Germline CDR1 is SGHTA and CDR2 is FQGNSA. The CDR3 extends over 13 amino acids. CDR3 sequence: CASSLAGLDGYTF. CDR3 nucleotide sequence: TGTGCCAGCAGCTTGGCAGGCTTGGATGGCTACACCTTC.

The V gene is TRBV7-9, the J gene TRBJ2-7; D may be TRBD2 (6 bases). Trimming took 5 bases from V and 1 from J, leaving 15 bases between them. This CDR3 is built from 15 residues. Germline V lookup: CDR1 SEHNR, CDR2 FQNEAQ (reference sequence). CDR3 protein: CASSTGLTESYEQYF. The CDR3 DNA is TGTGCCAGCAGCACAGGACTAACCGAATCCTACGAGCAGTACTTC.

This clone was recorded once. The V and J genes are TRBV27 and TRBJ1-1; D is undetermined. V was cut by 5 bases and J by 0 bases, with 7 bases left in between. Germline assignment: CDR1 MNHEY and CDR2 SMNVEV (reference sequence). CDR3 length: 13 residues. The CDR3 nucleotides read TGTGCCAGCAGTCTCCTGTTGAACACTGAAGCTTTCTTT. It specifies CASSLLLNTEAFF.

The rearrangement uses TRBV5-1 and TRBJ2-1; 7 bases agree with TRBD2. Germline V CDR1 and CDR2: SGHRS, YFSETQ. With V trimmed by 3 bases and J by 0 bases, 3 bases remained unmatched. This CDR3 contains 15 residues. The CDR3 DNA reads as TGCGCCAGCAGCTCACCTAGCGGCTCCTACAATGAGCAGTTCTTC. Protein sequence: CASSSPSGSYNEQFF.

V gene TRBV6-5 combines with J gene TRBJ2-3; the D is unclear. The V gene's germline CDR1 is MNHEY and CDR2 SVGAGI. CDR3 length: 11 residues. Trimming cost V 8 bases and J 4 bases, with 7 bases left between them. The CDR3 protein is CASGRADTQYF. CDR3 in DNA: TGTGCCAGCGGGCGCGCAGATACGCAGTATTTT.

The chain carries TRBV5-1 and TRBJ2-2; 11 bases match TRBD1. The CDR3 length is 17 residues. Losses at the gene ends were 5 bases for V and 5 bases for J; bases not matched to a gene: 11. From germline, CDR1 is SGHRS and CDR2 YFSETQ. The CDR3 is CASRIGQGASETGELFF. The CDR3 DNA is TGCGCCAGCAGGATCGGACAGGGGGCTTCGGAGACCGGGGAGCTGTTTTTT.

V gene TRBV6-1 combines with J gene TRBJ2-7; D possibly corresponds to TRBD1 (5 bases). Germline V gives CDR1 MNHNS, CDR2 SASEGT. This CDR3 is 14 amino acids long. V lost 2 bases and J 4 bases, leaving 12 bases between the germline ends. CDR3 sequence reads: CASSERRGQYEQYF. CDR3 coding DNA: TGTGCCAGCAGTGAAAGAAGGGGTCAATACGAGCAGTACTTC.

The chain employs TRBV5-1 and TRBJ2-7; tentatively, D is TRBD1 (6 bases). V was trimmed by 2 bases and J by 6 bases, leaving 15 bases between them. The CDR3 has 14 residues. Germline lookup yields CDR1 SGHRS and CDR2 YFSETQ. CDR3 sequence reads: CASSLTGSGVEQYF. CDR3 coding DNA: TGCGCCAGCAGCTTAACAGGGTCCGGGGTCGAGCAGTACTTC.

The CDR3 is CASSGATVSNQPQHF. Written as DNA, the CDR3 is TGTGCCAGCAGTGGGGCAACAGTTTCAAATCAGCCCCAGCATTTT. The chain combines TRBV6-1 with TRBJ1-5; D unresolved. V was shortened by 4 bases and J by 4 bases, with 14 bases between the two germline ends. This CDR3 has 15 amino acids. CDR1 MNHNS and CDR2 SASEGT come from the germline V gene.

The genes are TRBV28 and TRBJ2-5; the D is unclear. The V gene lost 1 base and the J gene lost 5 bases, with 11 bases spanning the gap. Germline V gene data show CDR1 as MDHEN and CDR2 as SYDVKM. This CDR3 region has 14 residues. CDR3 bases: TGTGCCAGCAGTTTATCGGAGCCTTGGGAGACCCAGTACTTC. Translated, it gives CASSLSEPWETQYF.

In this sample, this clone turned up once. The J gene is TRBJ1-5, the V gene TRBV27; 10 nucleotides align to TRBD1. The germline V gene has CDR1 MNHEY and CDR2 SMNVEV (reference sequence). Unmatched junction bases numbered 6, after V lost 1 base and J lost 0 bases. This CDR3 region has 18 residues. CDR3 sequence: CASSLFGTGAISNQPQHF. Written as DNA, the CDR3 is TGTGCCAGCAGTTTATTTGGGACAGGGGCCATTAGCAATCAGCCCCAGCATTTT.

DNA for the CDR3: TGTGCCTGGAGTGTTAACAGGGGGCAACGGGAAAAACTGTTTTTT. Amino acids: CAWSVNRGQREKLFF. The rearrangement uses TRBV30 and TRBJ1-4; TRBD1 aligns across 9 bases. The CDR3 loop spans 15 amino acids. CDR1 and CDR2 (germline): GTSNPN, SVGIG (reference sequence). V shed 0 bases and J 8 bases; nucleotides not matched to a gene: 7.

The chain couples TRBV4-1 to TRBJ2-1; 10 nucleotides line up with TRBD1. V gave up 8 bases and J gave up 6 bases; unmatched junction bases: 7. The V gene's germline CDR1 is MGHRA and CDR2 YSYEKL. CDR3 length: 14 amino acids. CDR3 DNA sequence: TGCGCCAGCGGTTGGGGACAGGGGTCCAATGAGCAGTTCTTC. Amino acid sequence: CASGWGQGSNEQFF.

V and J are TRBV19 and TRBJ1-5; 8 bases fit TRBD1. Germline V CDR1 and CDR2: LNHDA, SQIVND (reference sequence). Trimming removed 7 bases from V and 0 bases from J; junction bases left unmatched: 5. The CDR3 loop spans 15 amino acids. CDR3 DNA: TGTGCCAGTACCCCGACAGGGGTTAGCAATCAGCCCCAGCATTTT. Protein: CASTPTGVSNQPQHF.

The chain recombines TRBV19 with TRBJ1-5, with D perhaps TRBD1 (5 bases). The V end lost 9 bases, the J end lost 2 bases, and 14 bases lay between the germline ends. The CDR3 has 14 residues. The germline CDR1 and CDR2 sequences are LNHDA and SQIVND (reference sequence). The DNA of the CDR3 is TGTGCCAGCACCAGGGTCACGGGCAATCAGCCCCAGCATTTT. Translated, it gives CASTRVTGNQPQHF. Filled out from reference TRBV19 and TRBJ1-5, the complete variable domain reads DGGITQSPKYLFRKEGQNVTLSCEQNLNHDAMYWYRQDPGQGLRLIYYSQIVNDFQKGDIAEGYSVSREKKESFPLTVTSAQKNPTAFYLCASTRVTGNQPQHFGDGTRLSIL.

This clone was seen many times. CDR3 amino acids: CASSHLGGAGTGELFF. CDR3 bases: TGTGCCAGCAGCCACCTGGGCGGGGCAGGAACCGGGGAGCTGTTTTTT. This chain connects TRBV9 to TRBJ2-2; D may be TRBD2 (6 bases). This CDR3 has 16 residues. V shed 4 bases and J shed 5 bases, with 18 bases lying between them. Germline values: CDR1 SGDLS, CDR2 YYNGEE.

The chain uses TRBV29-1 and TRBJ1-1, with 7 bases identical to TRBD1. Germline CDR1 is SQVTM and CDR2 is ANQGSEA. The CDR3 length is 13 residues. V trimming: 5 bases; J trimming: 0 bases; junction bases outside the gene matches: 3. The CDR3 loop reads CSVLDRVNTEAFF. CDR3 coding DNA: TGCAGCGTTCTAGACAGGGTGAACACTGAAGCTTTCTTT.

The J gene is TRBJ1-1, the V gene TRBV20-1; D gene ambiguous. Trimming pared 1 base from V and 7 bases from J, leaving 7 bases between. The CDR3 runs 11 residues. The germline V gene encodes CDR1 DFQATT and CDR2 SNEGSKA (reference sequence). CDR3 coding DNA: TGCAGTGCTAGAGCTCAACTTGAAGCTTTCTTT. As protein: CSARAQLEAFF.

J is TRBJ2-1 and V is TRBV7-2; D is undetermined. Per the germline V gene, CDR1 is SGHTA and CDR2 is FQGNSA. The CDR3 runs to 17 residues. The V end was cut by 4 bases, the J end by 0 bases, with 16 bases between. The DNA of the CDR3 is TGTGCCAGCAGCTCCACCTACTACCTAAGCTCCTACAATGAGCAGTTCTTC. Protein sequence: CASSSTYYLSSYNEQFF.